The source of this TCR beta chain is a study of shared clonotypes between healthy human individuals. Study-wide results and caveats: Clonotypes shared by all four sorted-subset donors had higher generation probabilities than non-shared clonotypes. Donors were few, which limited the genetic and exposure-history diversity represented. Inspection by rarefaction showed sorted-subset sequencing to be incomplete despite large depth.

The sorted-subset replicate PCRs were given 200 ng DNA, which is tens of thousands of T cell genomes. TCRdb's copy holds only in-frame clones and misses some; the assay was immunoSEQ multiplex PCR. The sample includes about 590,000 clones, roughly 96% seen only once; the top ten take roughly 0.1%. Cells designated naive CD8 were CD45RO-negative and were positively selected for CCR7, with terminally differentiated effector memory CD45RA+ cells excluded. This clone was picked up one time. Its antigen remains unknown. The V gene lost 3 bases and the J gene lost 1 base, with 6 bases spanning the gap. Per the germline V gene, CDR1 is GTSNPN and CDR2 is SVGIG (reference sequence). This CDR3 has 12 residues.

V is TRBV30 and J is TRBJ1-1; D gene unclear. This receptor was identified in a woman in her 30s in good health. The sequenced sample consisted of naive CD8+ T cells sorted from blood. The CDR3 DNA reads TGTGCCTGGAGGCCCCCGAACACTGAAGCTTTCTTT. It codes for CAWRPPNTEAFF.